These 15 T cell receptor beta chains share one sample of origin, sequenced in a study of cytomegalovirus exposure and HLA in healthy donors. In the PCR, 60 Vbeta and 13 Jbeta primers were used. Using immunoSEQ multiplex PCR, the repertoire was profiled, and TCRdb retains in-frame clones only, with some absent. The table lists around 260,000 clones, roughly 80% of them singletons. The specimen sequenced was PBMCs. Source of these receptors: a girl under 10 years old in good health and CMV-seronegative.

This clone turned up a few times. The chain uses TRBV19 and TRBJ1-2, with D possibly being TRBD1 (6 bases). The germline V and J ends were trimmed by 6 bases and 5 bases, with 16 bases remaining between them. Germline values: CDR1 LNHDA, CDR2 SQIVND (reference sequence). The CDR3 contains 14 residues. The CDR3 coding sequence is TGTGCCAGTAGGTCTGCTAGGACAGCTTATGGCTACACCTTC. This gives the protein CASRSARTAYGYTF. The variable domain in full, completed from reference TRBV19 and TRBJ1-2, reads DGGITQSPKYLFRKEGQNVTLSCEQNLNHDAMYWYRQDPGQGLRLIYYSQIVNDFQKGDIAEGYSVSREKKESFPLTVTSAQKNPTAFYLCASRSARTAYGYTFGSGTRLTVV.

This chain connects TRBV6-6 to TRBJ2-7; 14 positions agree with TRBD2. The J segment lost 6 bases and the V segment lost 5 bases, leaving 9 bases of the junction unmatched. Germline CDR1 and CDR2: MNHNY and SVGAGI (reference sequence). The CDR3 loop spans 16 amino acids. CDR3 DNA sequence: TGTGCCAGCAGTCCGGGGGGACTAGCGGGAGTAGGCGAGCAGTACTTC. As protein: CASSPGGLAGVGEQYF.

This clone was picked up a small number of times. This chain joins TRBV7-8 and TRBJ1-2; D gene unclear. The ends were cut back, 1 base at V and 3 bases at J, with 9 bases in the middle. The germline CDR1 and CDR2 sequences are SGHVS and FQNEAQ. This CDR3 comprises 14 residues. Here the CDR3 DNA reads TGTGCCAGCAGCTTAGTGCTTCGAGACTATGGCTACACCTTC. Translated, it gives CASSLVLRDYGYTF.

This chain uses TRBV5-4 with TRBJ2-5; 9 positions agree with TRBD1. The CDR3 sequence is 15 residues long. Trimming removed 3 bases from V and 2 bases from J; junction bases left unmatched: 5. Germline V gene lookup returns CDR1 SGHNT and CDR2 YYREEE (reference sequence). The DNA of the CDR3 is TGTGCCAGCAGCTCCGGGACAGGGTGGCAAGAGACCCAGTACTTC. Its protein product is CASSSGTGWQETQYF.

The chain combines TRBV10-1 with TRBJ2-7, with TRBD2 identical over 12 bases. The germline V gene has CDR1 WNHNN and CDR2 SYGVQD (reference sequence). The CDR3 runs 16 residues. V was pared by 0 bases and J by 3 bases, with 3 bases of the junction left unmatched. CDR3 nucleotides: TGCGCCAGCAGTGAGTCAAGACTAGCGGGAGTCTACGAGCAGTACTTC. Amino acid sequence: CASSESRLAGVYEQYF.

CDR3 nucleotide sequence: TGCGCCAGCAGCTTGTTCTTTCGAGGGGGCAGGGACACTGAAGCTTTCTTT. The encoded protein is CASSLFFRGGRDTEAFF. The V call is TRBV5-1, the J call TRBJ1-1, with 7 bases identical to TRBD1. V was clipped by 1 base and J by 3 bases; unmatched bases: 12. The V gene's germline CDR1 is SGHRS and CDR2 YFSETQ. This CDR3 spans 17 amino acids.

The chain is built from TRBV7-2 and TRBJ2-7; 10 positions agree with TRBD1. This CDR3 region has 15 residues. With 7 bases clipped from V and 2 bases from J, the junction kept 8 bases outside the gene matches. In germline, CDR1 is SGHTA, CDR2 FQGNSA. As DNA, the CDR3 is TGTGCCAGCACCCTGTGGGACAGGGGCCCCTACGAGCAGTACTTC. This encodes CASTLWDRGPYEQYF. The full variable domain, with the rest looked up from reference TRBV7-2 and TRBJ2-7, is GAGVSQSPSNKVTEKGKDVELRCDPISGHTALYWYRQSLGQGLEFLIYFQGNSAPDKSGLPSDRFSAERTGGSVSTLTIQRTQQEDSAVYLCASTLWDRGPYEQYFGPGTRLTVT.

The genes are TRBV27 and TRBJ2-5; 12 nucleotides line up with TRBD2. J gave up 0 bases and V 3 bases, and 8 bases lay outside the gene matches. This CDR3 contains 18 residues. Germline CDR1 MNHEY, CDR2 SMNVEV (reference sequence). The DNA for the CDR3 is TGTGCCAGCAGTTTGGGGGTTTGGACTAGCGGGAACCAAGAGACCCAGTACTTC. Its translation: CASSLGVWTSGNQETQYF.

V is TRBV5-4 and J is TRBJ2-7, with a tentative D call TRBD1 (6 bases). CDR1 and CDR2 (germline): SGHNT, YYREEE (reference sequence). This CDR3 comprises 13 residues. V lost 4 bases and J 3 bases, leaving 11 bases between the germline ends. In nucleotides, the CDR3 is TGTGCCAGCAGCGGGACATCAGACTACGAGCAGTACTTC. The encoded protein is CASSGTSDYEQYF. The variable domain in full, completed from reference TRBV5-4 and TRBJ2-7, reads ETGVTQSPTHLIKTRGQQVTLRCSSQSGHNTVSWYQQALGQGPQFIFQYYREEENGRGNFPPRFSGLQFPNYSSELNVNALELDDSALYLCASSGTSDYEQYFGPGTRLTVT.

This chain connects TRBV30 to TRBJ1-6, with D uncertain. From germline, CDR1 is GTSNPN and CDR2 SVGIG (reference sequence). Trimming left V 4 bases short and J 5 bases short, with 12 bases between. This CDR3 is 14 amino acids long. The CDR3: CAWTFGVNNSPLHF. CDR3 DNA sequence: TGTGCCTGGACCTTCGGGGTAAATAATTCACCCCTCCACTTT.

CDR3 nucleotide sequence: TGTGCCAGCAGTTTATGGCCAGGGGATGGCTACACCTTC. This encodes CASSLWPGDGYTF. The chain recombines TRBV28 with TRBJ1-2; D may be TRBD1 (6 bases). CDR1 is MDHEN and CDR2 is SYDVKM in the germline V gene. This CDR3 has 13 amino acids. The V end lost 0 bases, the J end lost 6 bases, and 8 bases lay between the germline ends.

CDR3 DNA sequence: TGTGCCAGCAGCCAACCGGGAAATGAGCAGTTCTTC. Translation: CASSQPGNEQFF. The V and J genes are TRBV13 and TRBJ2-1, with D possibly being TRBD2 (5 bases). The germline gives CDR1 PRHDT, CDR2 FYEKMQ (reference sequence). V gave up 5 bases and J gave up 7 bases, with 9 bases separating them. This CDR3 comprises 12 residues.

The rearrangement joins TRBV18 to TRBJ2-1, with a weak D call TRBD1 (5 bases). The germline V gene has CDR1 KGHSH and CDR2 LQKENI. This CDR3 is 13 amino acids long. V was trimmed by 4 bases and J by 5 bases, leaving 9 bases between them. The CDR3 region has the DNA TGTGCCAGCTCACTACAGACAGACAATGAGCAGTTCTTC. This encodes CASSLQTDNEQFF.

This clone is a singleton in its sample. The J gene is TRBJ2-7, the V gene TRBV15, with TRBD1 matching over 9 bases. The germline CDR1 and CDR2 sequences are LNHNV and YYDKDF (reference sequence). Trimming cost V 2 bases and J 2 bases; bases outside gene matches: 4. The CDR3 has 15 residues. The CDR3 coding sequence is TGTGCCACCAGCAGATGGACAGGGGTTACCTACGAGCAGTACTTC. Amino acids: CATSRWTGVTYEQYF.

The chain's CDR3 is CASSFTETQYF. CDR3 coding DNA: TGTGCCAGCAGCTTTACTGAGACCCAGTACTTC. The rearrangement joins TRBV5-4 to TRBJ2-5; no clear D. Trimming stripped 2 bases from V and 5 bases from J, with 4 bases between. This CDR3 comprises 11 residues. Germline values: CDR1 SGHNT, CDR2 YYREEE (reference sequence).